Listed below are T cell receptor beta chains from one sample, sequenced in a study of control samples from healthy donors and cancer patients. Assay: immunoSEQ multiplex PCR; the TCRdb copy retains only in-frame clones and omits some. The sample shows some 120,000 clones, more than 75% of them seen only once. The specimen was blood. These receptors all come from a man aged 30 to 45 in good health. The conserved cysteine and the conserved F or W are not part of the CDR3 here.

CDR3aa | j_gene | v_gene
ASSPVLGQGLYEQY | TRBJ2-7 | TRBV18
SVDRGGTGELF | TRBJ2-2 | TRBV29-1
ASSEQGGKNTEAF | TRBJ1-1 | TRBV10-2
ASSSPGKAPLH | TRBJ1-6 | TRBV7-2
ASRRIQGKGSGANVLT | TRBJ2-6 | TRBV5-1
ASSPKLAGTDTQY | TRBJ2-3 | TRBV7-2
ASSSSNNSPLH | TRBJ1-6 | TRBV9
ASSLGNGLETQY | TRBJ2-5 | TRBV7-2
ASSADDNSPLH | TRBJ1-6 | TRBV9
ASSQGATTNEKLF | TRBJ1-4 | TRBV3-1/TRBV3-2
ASRAQGYSGNTIY | TRBJ1-3 | TRBV6-4
AWARGGVIYNSPLH | TRBJ1-6 | TRBV30
ASSPGFPFYGYT | TRBJ1-2 | TRBV11-2
ASSVSPLTDTQY | TRBJ2-3 | TRBV19
ASSQVLTNTEAF | TRBJ1-1 | TRBV3-1/TRBV3-2
ASSTTVSGEKLF | TRBJ1-4 | TRBV27
ASREYTEAF | TRBJ1-1 | TRBV2
ASSLEGVPDTQY | TRBJ2-3 | TRBV5-4
ASSLGGGFGYT | TRBJ1-2 | TRBV5-6
ASSESGTANTGELF | TRBJ2-2 | TRBV2
ASSESRPHNSGNTIY | TRBJ1-3 | TRBV10-2
ASSAQGVRGTEAF | TRBJ1-1 | TRBV7-8